This T cell receptor (beta chain) was captured in a study of blood T cells in healthy people across ages. Study as a whole: Researchers report that template switching captured about one barcoded beta molecule per two T cells.

Overall study findings and caveats: Because sorting was not performed, PBMCs prevented conclusive naive versus antigen-experienced comparison.

As for this clonotype: What it recognizes is unknown. A read error may be the cause here, since a much bigger clone is one base away.

Peripheral blood was drawn, 7.5 to 10 milliliters per donor. Together with a sample-barcoded 5' primer, a J-beta primer mix was included in a second PCR lasting roughly 7 to 11 cycles. TCRdb itself ran the 5' RACE reads through MiXCR, one entry per CDR3 protein. The data show 630,000 or so distinct CDR3 sequences, with 32% seen just once and approximately 15% held by the top ten. The specimen sequenced was blood. The sequence was obtained from a woman of 80 years or more in good health.

The CDR3: CASSEAGIGAKNIQYF. The DNA for the CDR3 is TGTGCCAGCAGTGAAGCAGGGATAGGAGCCAAAAACATTCAGTACTTC. This chain connects TRBV6-1 to TRBJ2-4; D remains ambiguous. This CDR3 contains 16 residues. Germline V gene lookup returns CDR1 MNHNS and CDR2 SASEGT. V lost 0 bases, J lost 0 bases, and 9 bases lay in between.